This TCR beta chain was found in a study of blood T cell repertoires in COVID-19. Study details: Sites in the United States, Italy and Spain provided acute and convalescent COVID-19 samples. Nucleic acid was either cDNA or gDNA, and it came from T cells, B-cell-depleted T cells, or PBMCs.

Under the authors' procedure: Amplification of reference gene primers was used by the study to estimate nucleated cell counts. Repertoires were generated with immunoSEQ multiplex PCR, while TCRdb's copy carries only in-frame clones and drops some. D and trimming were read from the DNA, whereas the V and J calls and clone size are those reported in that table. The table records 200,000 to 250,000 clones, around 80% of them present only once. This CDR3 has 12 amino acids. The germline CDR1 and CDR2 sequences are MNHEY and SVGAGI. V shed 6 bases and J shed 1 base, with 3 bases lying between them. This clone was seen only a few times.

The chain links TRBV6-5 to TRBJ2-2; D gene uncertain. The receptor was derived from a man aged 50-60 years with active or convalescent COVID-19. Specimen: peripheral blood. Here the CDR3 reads CASRQNTGELFF. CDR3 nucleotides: TGTGCCAGCAGACAGAACACCGGGGAGCTGTTTTTT.